The following is a TCR beta chain sequence with its context. Germline V lookup: CDR1 DFQATT, CDR2 SNEGSKA (reference sequence). The V and J ends lost 2 bases and 8 bases respectively, with 9 bases between them. The CDR3 extends over 11 amino acids. The sample is drawn from a study of blood T cell repertoires in COVID-19. The wider study: Some COVID-19 samples were acute and others convalescent; all came from the United States, Italy and Spain. T cells, B-cell-depleted T cells, or PBMCs provided the cDNA or gDNA that served as material.

Profiled with immunoSEQ multiplex PCR; TCRdb holds only in-frame clones, not every one. The sample has about 52,000 clones, roughly 87% seen once. The TCR comes from a human donor with active COVID-19. The donor label of this sample is uncertain. V usage is TRBV20-1 and J usage is TRBJ1-2; D remains unclear. Sequencing was done on a sample of peripheral blood. DNA for the CDR3: TGCAGTGCTAGACTCCTTGGCGGCTACACCTTC. Its translation is CSARLLGGYTF.